Listed below are T cell receptor beta chains from one sample, sequenced in a study of blood T cell repertoires in COVID-19. The repertoire was sequenced with immunoSEQ multiplex PCR; TCRdb's copy has only in-frame clones and lacks some. The table shows about 140,000 clones, with approximately 84% occurring only once. Sample: peripheral blood. These receptors came from a woman in her fifties or sixties with acute or convalescent COVID-19. The CDR3 runs from the conserved cysteine through the conserved F or W.

J gene: TRBJ2-2; V gene: TRBV7-2; CDR3 protein: CASTLTGGQWTGELFF
J gene: TRBJ2-1; V gene: TRBV7-9; CDR3 protein: CASSTNPGLHYNEQFF
J gene: TRBJ2-1; V gene: TRBV10-3; CDR3 protein: CAIRGLAGDSYNEQFF
J gene: TRBJ2-1; V gene: TRBV5-1; CDR3 protein: CASSWIGSPTYNEQFF
J gene: TRBJ1-3; V gene: TRBV18; CDR3 protein: CASSPTLSSGNTIYF
J gene: TRBJ2-1; V gene: TRBV7-2; CDR3 protein: CASSLGGRPSYNEQFF
J gene: TRBJ1-5; V gene: TRBV28; CDR3 protein: CASSSPLAADVNNQPQHF
J gene: TRBJ1-4; V gene: TRBV20-1; CDR3 protein: CSASSTGDEKLFF
J gene: TRBJ1-5; V gene: TRBV28; CDR3 protein: CASSSSHSNQPQHF
J gene: TRBJ2-5; V gene: TRBV10-3; CDR3 protein: CAIRRTGTEETQYF
J gene: TRBJ1-6; V gene: TRBV5-4; CDR3 protein: CASSLDRAYNSPLHF
J gene: TRBJ2-6; V gene: TRBV7-9; CDR3 protein: CASRPHPRGSGANVLTF
J gene: TRBJ2-3; V gene: TRBV4-1; CDR3 protein: CASSSQRGSLRSGTDTQYF
J gene: TRBJ1-1; V gene: TRBV19; CDR3 protein: CASSIETGTGVEAFF
J gene: TRBJ2-7; V gene: TRBV7-2; CDR3 protein: CASSSSGRNEQYF
J gene: TRBJ2-3; V gene: TRBV13; CDR3 protein: CASSPQREGLWDTQYF
J gene: TRBJ1-1; V gene: TRBV28; CDR3 protein: CASSSAGAEAFF
J gene: TRBJ2-4; V gene: TRBV29-1; CDR3 protein: CSALTTGRIIQYF
J gene: TRBJ1-5; V gene: TRBV6-5; CDR3 protein: CASKPGQVHQPQHF
J gene: TRBJ2-1; V gene: TRBV6-4; CDR3 protein: CASSRLGGNEQFF
J gene: TRBJ2-5; V gene: TRBV28; CDR3 protein: CASSFSPQISQRTTQYF
J gene: TRBJ1-5; V gene: TRBV6-6; CDR3 protein: CASRSQGQANQPQHF
J gene: TRBJ2-5; V gene: TRBV27; CDR3 protein: CASSPARSSPWTQYF
J gene: TRBJ2-2; V gene: TRBV5-6; CDR3 protein: CASSLTGRAALRELFF
J gene: TRBJ1-2; V gene: TRBV27; CDR3 protein: CASSFGQGANYGYTF
J gene: TRBJ1-2; V gene: TRBV28; CDR3 protein: CASSLYGGNYGYTF
J gene: TRBJ2-3; V gene: TRBV7-6; CDR3 protein: CASSLVLGGLSTDTQYF
J gene: TRBJ2-7; V gene: TRBV14; CDR3 protein: CASSQGALAGGWEQYF
J gene: TRBJ2-4; V gene: TRBV18; CDR3 protein: CASSPPLTGRSAKNIQYF
J gene: TRBJ2-7; V gene: TRBV9; CDR3 protein: CASSVGGTRGGEQYF
J gene: TRBJ2-3; V gene: TRBV10-3; CDR3 protein: CAISERSSGTDTQYF
J gene: TRBJ2-1; V gene: TRBV6-5; CDR3 protein: CASSYRRTSNEQFF
J gene: TRBJ1-4; V gene: TRBV3-1/TRBV3-2; CDR3 protein: CASSQDGGLFF
J gene: TRBJ2-1; V gene: TRBV6-6; CDR3 protein: CASSSRTGRYEQFF
J gene: TRBJ2-1; V gene: TRBV11-3; CDR3 protein: CASRLGGRRDNEQFF
J gene: TRBJ1-1; V gene: TRBV4-3; CDR3 protein: CASSHADRDRVCWGWDGEAFF
J gene: TRBJ2-7; V gene: TRBV30; CDR3 protein: CAWSKSQIQSEQYF
J gene: TRBJ1-2; V gene: TRBV28; CDR3 protein: CASKPTGALSPYGYTF
J gene: TRBJ2-7; V gene: TRBV13; CDR3 protein: CASSRNPRDSSSYEQYF
J gene: TRBJ2-7; V gene: TRBV7-2; CDR3 protein: CASSLGRLANSYEQYF
J gene: TRBJ1-2; V gene: TRBV3-1/TRBV3-2; CDR3 protein: CASSQVQGNGYTF
J gene: TRBJ1-5; V gene: TRBV7-3; CDR3 protein: CASSPDGLNQPQHF
J gene: TRBJ2-7; V gene: TRBV4-3; CDR3 protein: CASSQDVGQGPYEQYF
J gene: TRBJ1-2; V gene: TRBV30; CDR3 protein: CAWSVRSIYGYTF
J gene: TRBJ1-2; V gene: TRBV27; CDR3 protein: CASSLFGTGDGYTF
J gene: TRBJ2-1; V gene: TRBV5-1; CDR3 protein: CASSLGETSGRGNEQFF